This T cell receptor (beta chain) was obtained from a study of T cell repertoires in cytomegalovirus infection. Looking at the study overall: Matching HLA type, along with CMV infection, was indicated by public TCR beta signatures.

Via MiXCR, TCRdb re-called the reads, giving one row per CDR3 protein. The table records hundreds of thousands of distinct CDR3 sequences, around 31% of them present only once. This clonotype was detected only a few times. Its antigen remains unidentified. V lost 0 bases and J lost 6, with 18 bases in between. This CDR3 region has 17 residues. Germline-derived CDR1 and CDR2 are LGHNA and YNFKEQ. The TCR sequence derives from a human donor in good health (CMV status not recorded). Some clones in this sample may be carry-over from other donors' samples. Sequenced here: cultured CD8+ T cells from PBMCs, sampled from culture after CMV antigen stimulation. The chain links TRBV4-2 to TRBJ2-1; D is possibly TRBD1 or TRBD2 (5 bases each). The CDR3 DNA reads TGTGCCAGCAGCCAAGAGCGCGGTGGGGGTCCCGGCAATGAGCAGTTCTTC. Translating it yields CASSQERGGGPGNEQFF.